This is a list of T cell receptor beta chains from one sample in a study of cytomegalovirus exposure and HLA in healthy donors. Here immunoSEQ multiplex PCR was the method, and the copy in TCRdb shows in-frame clones only, minus some. The sample lists some 130,000 clones, approximately 86% occurring once. The sample was PBMCs. The receptors shown here come from a boy between 10 and 17 years old in good health and CMV-seronegative. Both conserved end residues are part of each CDR3. A D gene is named only where the DNA matches it firmly. Size values are once, few and many counts, or a class for expanded clones, and some rows have none.

clone_size | j_call | d_call | v_call | cdr3_aa | cdr3_nt
NA | TRBJ1-1 | TRBD1 | TRBV12-5 | CASGLKVGQMNTEAFF | TGTGCTAGTGGTTTGAAGGTGGGACAGATGAACACTGAAGCTTTCTTT
NA | TRBJ2-7 | NA | TRBV5-1 | CASSLAGTFHEQYF | TGCGCCAGCAGCTTGGCCGGGACTTTCCACGAGCAGTACTTC
NA | TRBJ1-1 | NA | TRBV6-5 | CASSYLQGWNTEAFF | TGTGCCAGCAGTTACCTCCAGGGCTGGAACACTGAAGCTTTCTTT
NA | TRBJ2-7 | TRBD1 | TRBV7-2 | CASSLGWAGGEVSYEQYF | TGTGCCAGCAGCTTAGGCTGGGCAGGGGGCGAAGTCTCCTACGAGCAGTACTTC
NA | TRBJ1-4 | NA | TRBV4-2 | CASSQSRVVDEKLFF | TGTGCCAGCAGCCAATCCAGGGTTGTGGATGAAAAACTGTTTTTT
NA | TRBJ1-6 | TRBD1 | TRBV5-8 | CASSTIGGDRGLIFHSPLHF | TGTGCCAGCAGCACCATAGGCGGGGACAGGGGGCTTATCTTTCATTCACCCCTCCACTTT
NA | TRBJ2-1 | NA | TRBV14 | CASSQYGGGHNEQFF | TGTGCCAGCAGCCAATATGGGGGGGGGCACAATGAGCAGTTCTTC
NA | TRBJ2-7 | TRBD1 | TRBV4-1 | CASSQASQGERYEQYF | TGCGCCAGCAGCCAAGCCTCACAGGGGGAACGCTACGAGCAGTACTTC
NA | TRBJ1-5 | TRBD1 | TRBV2 | CASSDLGQGRQPQHF | TGTGCCAGCAGTGACTTAGGACAGGGAAGACAGCCCCAGCATTTT
few | TRBJ2-3 | NA | TRBV5-5 | CASTYLGPGRRGDTQYF | TGTGCCAGCACCTATCTCGGGCCCGGTAGAAGGGGAGATACGCAGTATTTT
NA | TRBJ2-7 | NA | TRBV6-1 | CASSAKTVTYEQYF | TGTGCCAGCAGTGCCAAGACAGTCACCTACGAGCAGTACTTC
NA | TRBJ1-2 | NA | TRBV21-1 | CASSKGAPYGYTF | TGTGCCAGCAGCAAGGGCGCTCCTTATGGCTACACCTTC